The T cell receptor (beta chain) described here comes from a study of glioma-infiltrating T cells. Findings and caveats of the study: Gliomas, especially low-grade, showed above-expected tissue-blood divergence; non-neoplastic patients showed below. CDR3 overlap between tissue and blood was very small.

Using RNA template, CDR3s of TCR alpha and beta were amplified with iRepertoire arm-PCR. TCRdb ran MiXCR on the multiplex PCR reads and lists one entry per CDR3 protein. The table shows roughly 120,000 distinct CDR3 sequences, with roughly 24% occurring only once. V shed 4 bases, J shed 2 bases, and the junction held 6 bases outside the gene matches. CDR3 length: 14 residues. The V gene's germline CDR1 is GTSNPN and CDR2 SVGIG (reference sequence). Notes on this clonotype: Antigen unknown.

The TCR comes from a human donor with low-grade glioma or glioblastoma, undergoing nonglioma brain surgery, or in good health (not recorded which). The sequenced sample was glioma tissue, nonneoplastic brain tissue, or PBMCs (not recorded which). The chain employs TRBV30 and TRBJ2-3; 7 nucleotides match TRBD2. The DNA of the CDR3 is TGTGCCTGGACGACTAGCTGGGACACAGATACGCAGTATTTT. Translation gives CAWTTSWDTDTQYF.